Here is one T cell receptor (beta chain) with its context. Its antigen is undetermined. Reverse transcription of all isolated RNA meant that expressed TCRB transcripts were sequenced. Produced via immunoSEQ multiplex PCR; TCRdb's table is partial and in-frame only. The sample has some 350,000 clones, 9.6% seen once. Around 110 mL of blood, on average, came from one heparinised draw per donor. The sample originates from a study of beta chain features in type 1 diabetes. Study-wide points: Patients with Type 1 diabetes showed moderately but significantly shorter TCRB CDR3s in all four CD4+ subsets. Insertions at VDJ junctions were less frequent in type 1 diabetes patients. These patients also deleted more nucleotides at the same junctions.

The germline gives CDR1 SGHTA, CDR2 FQGNSA. CDR3 size: 15 residues. The ends were cut back, 4 bases at V and 9 bases at J, with 16 bases in the middle. The V gene is TRBV7-2, the J gene TRBJ1-6; no clear D. Sequencing was carried out using central memory CD4+ T cells from blood. This TCR was sampled from a man aged 25-45 years with type 1 diabetes. This CDR3 reads CASSSREGLSSPLHF. In DNA, the CDR3 is TGTGCCAGCAGCTCTCGGGAGGGATTGAGTTCACCCCTCCACTTT.